This T cell receptor beta chain comes out of a study of beta chain features in type 1 diabetes. Expressed TCRB transcripts got sequenced, as all isolated RNA was reverse transcribed. Method: immunoSEQ multiplex PCR; TCRdb's copy keeps in-frame clones and lacks some. The sample shows more than 300,000 clones, 10% to 15% of them seen only once. This clone occurred a few times. V was pared by 2 bases and J by 2 bases, with 16 bases between. This CDR3 is built from 16 residues. Germline assignment: CDR1 KGHSH and CDR2 LQKENI. The sequence was obtained from a man aged 18 to 30 in good health. The specimen was naive CD4+ T cells from blood. The chain employs TRBV18 and TRBJ2-7; D might be TRBD1 (5 bases). CDR3 protein: CASSPALLDTTYEQYF. The CDR3 coding sequence is TGTGCCAGCTCACCAGCTCTACTGGACACCACCTACGAGCAGTACTTC.